The entry below describes one TCR beta chain. This sample is part of a study of cytomegalovirus exposure and HLA in healthy donors. Germline CDR1 is SGHKS and CDR2 is YYEKEE (reference sequence). The trim removed 4 bases at V and 6 bases at J, leaving 4 bases unmatched. This CDR3 comprises 15 residues. Primers included in the PCR were 60 Vbeta and 13 Jbeta primers. Libraries were prepared by immunoSEQ multiplex PCR; TCRdb keeps only in-frame clonotypes and omits some of them. Here the sample spans about 150,000 clones, around 74% being singletons. The chain combines TRBV5-5 with TRBJ2-3, with TRBD2 matching 14 bases. This TCR was sampled from a man aged 45 to 65 in good health and CMV-seropositive. Specimen: PBMCs. CDR3 sequence reads: CASSTGTSGSDTQYF. CDR3 nucleotides: TGTGCCAGCAGCACCGGGACTAGCGGGAGCGATACGCAGTATTTT. Based on the CDR3 plus reference TRBV5-5 and TRBJ2-3, the full variable domain is DAGVTQSPTHLIKTRGQQVTLRCSPISGHKSVSWYQQVLGQGPQFIFQYYEKEERGRGNFPDRFSARQFPNYSSELNVNALLLGDSALYLCASSTGTSGSDTQYFGPGTRLTVL.